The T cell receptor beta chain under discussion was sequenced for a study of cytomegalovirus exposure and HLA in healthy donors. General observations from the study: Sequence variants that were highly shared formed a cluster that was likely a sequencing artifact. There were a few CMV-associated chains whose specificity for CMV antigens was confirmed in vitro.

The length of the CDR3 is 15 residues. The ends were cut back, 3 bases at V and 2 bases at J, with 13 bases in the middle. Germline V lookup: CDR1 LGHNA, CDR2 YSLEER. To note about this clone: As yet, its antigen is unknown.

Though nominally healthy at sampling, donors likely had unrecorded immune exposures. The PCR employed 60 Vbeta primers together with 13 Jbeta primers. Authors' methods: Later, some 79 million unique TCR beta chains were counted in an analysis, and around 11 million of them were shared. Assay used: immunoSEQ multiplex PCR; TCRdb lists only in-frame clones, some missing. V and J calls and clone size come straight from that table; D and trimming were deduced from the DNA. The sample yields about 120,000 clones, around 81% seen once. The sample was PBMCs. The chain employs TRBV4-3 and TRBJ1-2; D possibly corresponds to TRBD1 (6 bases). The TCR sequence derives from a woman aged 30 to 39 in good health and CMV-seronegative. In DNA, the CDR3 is TGCGCCAGCAGCCAGGAGCGGACAGCGAACTATGGCTACACCTTC. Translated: CASSQERTANYGYTF.